Following are 19 T cell receptor beta chains from one sample sequenced in a study of blood T cell repertoires in COVID-19 (dated by TCRdb to about 2020). The library was made by the immunoSEQ multiplex PCR assay. Held by TCRdb, this immuneACCESS table contains in-frame sequences only and omits some clones. Under half of the omission traces to an unresolved V gene where checked; the cause of the rest is unknown. This sample gives around 100,000 clones in total; around 84% of them show up just once. The ten top clones hold roughly 3.1% of the sample. Sequenced: peripheral blood. Receptor source: a man over 45 with active or convalescent COVID-19.

The V call is TRBV19, the J call TRBJ1-1; D perhaps matches TRBD1 (5 bases). Germline V gives CDR1 LNHDA, CDR2 SQIVND (reference sequence). This CDR3 has 13 residues. Between the trimmed V and J ends, which lost 3 bases and 5 bases, there was a span of 10 bases. CDR3 DNA: TGTGCCAGTAGTATGATCGGGGGGACTGAAGCTTTCTTT. This encodes CASSMIGGTEAFF. The full variable domain, completed using reference TRBV19 and TRBJ1-1, is DGGITQSPKYLFRKEGQNVTLSCEQNLNHDAMYWYRQDPGQGLRLIYYSQIVNDFQKGDIAEGYSVSREKKESFPLTVTSAQKNPTAFYLCASSMIGGTEAFFGQGTRLTVV.

The chain uses TRBV2 and TRBJ2-1, with 9 nucleotides matching TRBD2. The CDR3 consists of 15 residues. The germline V gene has CDR1 SNHLY and CDR2 FYNNEI. Trimming took 2 bases from V and 7 from J; bases not matched to a gene: 6. CDR3 DNA: TGTGCCAGCAGTGAATTTAGCGGGGGCCGAAATGAGCAGTTCTTC. This sequence encodes CASSEFSGGRNEQFF.

The chain couples TRBV9 to TRBJ2-1; 10 positions agree with TRBD2. Germline V gene data show CDR1 as SGDLS and CDR2 as YYNGEE. V was pared by 0 bases and J by 3 bases, with 3 bases of the junction left unmatched. CDR3 size: 16 residues. CDR3 DNA: TGTGCCAGCAGCGTAGGAGCGGGGGGGCTCTACAATGAGCAGTTCTTC. Translated: CASSVGAGGLYNEQFF.

The chain carries TRBV6-6 and TRBJ1-4; D might be TRBD1 (6 bases). The CDR3 is 15 amino acids. Germline-derived CDR1 and CDR2 are MNHNY and SVGAGI (reference sequence). V lost 2 bases and J 7 bases, leaving 14 bases between the germline ends. CDR3 in amino acids: CASSYSGQIGEKLFF. The CDR3 DNA sequence: TGTGCCAGCAGTTACAGCGGACAGATAGGTGAAAAACTGTTTTTT.

V gene TRBV2 combines with J gene TRBJ1-5; 8 nucleotides line up with TRBD1. The CDR3 runs to 14 residues. Germline V gene lookup returns CDR1 SNHLY and CDR2 FYNNEI. The V and J ends lost 6 bases and 6 bases, in that order; junction bases with no gene match: 7. The CDR3 nucleotides read TGTGCCAGCAGGGACCGGACAGGGAGTCAGCCCCAGCATTTT. Its protein is CASRDRTGSQPQHF. Full variable domain (outside the CDR3, taken from reference TRBV2 and TRBJ1-5): EPEVTQTPSHQVTQMGQEVILRCVPISNHLYFYWYRQILGQKVEFLVSFYNNEISEKSEIFDDQFSVERPDGSNFTLKIRSTKLEDSAMYFCASRDRTGSQPQHFGDGTRLSIL.

The chain joins TRBV28 to TRBJ2-2, with D perhaps TRBD1 (5 bases). Germline V gene sequence: CDR1 MDHEN, CDR2 SYDVKM. The CDR3 runs to 14 residues. Trimming removed 7 bases at V and 0 bases at J, with 9 bases between. Written as DNA, the CDR3 is TGTGCCAGCAAGGCAGGGACGAACACCGGGGAGCTGTTTTTT. Encoded protein: CASKAGTNTGELFF.

This clone was detected only a few times. The chain joins TRBV7-8 to TRBJ2-2; a weak D match, TRBD2 (6 bases). Germline CDR1 is SGHVS and CDR2 is FQNEAQ. The CDR3 is 16 amino acids. Trimming removed 1 base at V and 1 base at J, with 10 bases between. CDR3 nucleotides: TGTGCCAGCAGCTTAGATAGTAGCGGGAACACCGGGGAGCTGTTTTTT. Translated, it gives CASSLDSSGNTGELFF. The variable domain in full, with the rest retrieved from reference TRBV7-8 and TRBJ2-2, is GAGVSQSPRYKVAKRGQDVALRCDPISGHVSLFWYQQALGQGPEFLTYFQNEAQLDKSGLPSDRFFAERPEGSVSTLKIQRTQQEDSAVYLCASSLDSSGNTGELFFGEGSRLTVL.

The chain carries TRBV2 and TRBJ1-2; D ambiguous. The CDR3 runs to 11 residues. The V gene's germline CDR1 is SNHLY and CDR2 FYNNEI. With 6 bases removed from V and 5 bases from J, the gap between germline ends came to 7 bases. The CDR3 is CASRIGYGYTF. In nucleotides, the CDR3 is TGTGCCAGCAGGATCGGGTATGGCTACACCTTC. The full variable domain, its missing parts supplied by reference TRBV2 and TRBJ1-2, is EPEVTQTPSHQVTQMGQEVILRCVPISNHLYFYWYRQILGQKVEFLVSFYNNEISEKSEIFDDQFSVERPDGSNFTLKIRSTKLEDSAMYFCASRIGYGYTFGSGTRLTVV.

The chain links TRBV6-1 to TRBJ2-2; possible D gene TRBD1, 6 bases. V was pared by 2 bases and J by 0 bases, with 7 bases between. The CDR3 totals 15 residues. Germline V lookup: CDR1 MNHNS, CDR2 SASEGT. The CDR3 loop is CASSEQGTNTGELFF. The CDR3 coding sequence is TGTGCCAGCAGTGAACAGGGGACGAACACCGGGGAGCTGTTTTTT.

The V gene is TRBV7-2, the J gene TRBJ2-7, with 8 bases aligning to TRBD1. Germline V gives CDR1 SGHTA, CDR2 FQGNSA. The ends lost 5 bases at V and 6 bases at J; junction bases unmatched: 12. The CDR3 sequence is 15 residues long. Here the CDR3 DNA reads TGTGCCAGCAGCCAACGGCGGGGCCAGGGGGCCGAGCAGTACTTC. It specifies CASSQRRGQGAEQYF.

J is TRBJ2-5 and V is TRBV10-3, with 8 positions matching TRBD1. CDR1 is ENHRY and CDR2 is SYGVKD in the germline V gene. The CDR3 runs 14 residues. The trim removed 4 bases at V and 3 bases at J, leaving 4 bases unmatched. In DNA form, the CDR3 reads TGTGCCATCAGTGTAGGACAGGGTGAAGAGACCCAGTACTTC. Translating gives CAISVGQGEETQYF.

The chain employs TRBV6-2 or TRBV6-3 and TRBJ2-1, with 8 bases that match TRBD2. This CDR3 spans 16 amino acids. The J segment lost 7 bases and the V segment lost 0 bases, leaving 8 bases of the junction unmatched. Germline CDR1 is MNHEY and CDR2 is SVGEGT. CDR3 region: CASSYSSGLGANEQFF. The CDR3, as DNA: TGTGCCAGCAGTTACTCGTCGGGACTAGGGGCTAATGAGCAGTTCTTC.

The rearrangement joins TRBV15 to TRBJ1-5; D is unclear. The CDR3 has 13 amino acids. V was pared by 6 bases and J by 6 bases, with 12 bases between. In germline, CDR1 is LNHNV, CDR2 YYDKDF (reference sequence). The CDR3 DNA follows: TGTGCCACCAGTGCGAGTAATAGTCAGCCCCAGCATTTT. Protein product: CATSASNSQPQHF.

V is TRBV7-8 and J is TRBJ1-2; 9 positions match TRBD1. The junction had 11 bases not matched to a gene; V was cut back by 1 base and J by 8 bases. The CDR3 extends over 16 amino acids. CDR1 and CDR2 from the germline V gene are SGHVS and FQNEAQ. The CDR3 sequence is CASSLEWATGGGGYTF. CDR3 nucleotides: TGTGCCAGCAGCTTAGAATGGGCTACAGGGGGCGGAGGCTACACCTTC.

In DNA form, the CDR3 reads TGTGCCAGCAGCCTCCACTGGGACAGCTCCTACGAGCAGTACTTC. It specifies CASSLHWDSSYEQYF. The chain employs TRBV9 and TRBJ2-7, with 7 bases lining up with TRBD1. The germline V gene has CDR1 SGDLS and CDR2 YYNGEE. CDR3 length: 15 residues. Trimming cost V 4 bases and J 0 bases; bases outside gene matches: 7. Full variable domain (rest looked up from reference TRBV9 and TRBJ2-7): DSGVTQTPKHLITATGQRVTLRCSPRSGDLSVYWYQQSLDQGLQFLIQYYNGEERAKGNILERFSAQQFPDLHSELNLSSLELGDSALYFCASSLHWDSSYEQYFGPGTRLTVT.

This chain links TRBV15 with TRBJ2-5, with TRBD2 identical over 12 bases. Germline CDR1 reads LNHNV; CDR2 reads YYDKDF (reference sequence). The ends lost 0 bases at V and 5 bases at J; junction bases unmatched: 4. This CDR3 is built from 16 residues. CDR3 nucleotides: TGTGCCACCAGCAGAGAAGGACTAGCGGGGCAGGAGACCCAGTACTTC. As protein: CATSREGLAGQETQYF.

The chain links TRBV5-4 to TRBJ1-2; 7 bases are a match to TRBD1. J lost 8 bases, V lost 4 bases, and 11 bases had no gene match. Germline CDR1 and CDR2: SGHNT and YYREEE (reference sequence). CDR3 length: 14 amino acids. CDR3 residues: CASSPGQDRGGYTF. In nucleotides, the CDR3 is TGTGCCAGCAGCCCTGGACAGGACCGCGGCGGCTACACCTTC.

CDR3 loop: CASSQAGRHYEQYF. The CDR3 nucleotides read TGTGCCAGCAGCCAAGCCGGCAGGCACTACGAGCAGTACTTC. The chain combines TRBV3-1 (or the pseudogene TRBV3-2) with TRBJ2-7; D unclear. The CDR3 has 14 amino acids. Germline V lookup: CDR1 LGHDT, CDR2 YNNKEL (reference sequence). Trimming took off 1 base at V and 3 bases at J, with 10 bases between the two ends.

This clone has only a few counts. The chain recombines TRBV29-1 with TRBJ1-2; no definite D call. V lost 0 bases, J lost 8 bases, and 7 bases lay in between. The CDR3 is 11 amino acids. CDR1 is SQVTM and CDR2 is ANQGSEA in the germline V gene. CDR3 in amino acids: CSVEDGQGYTF. The DNA of the CDR3 is TGCAGCGTTGAAGATGGGCAAGGCTACACCTTC.